A selection of T cell receptor beta chains follows, all from one sample in a study of cytomegalovirus exposure and HLA in healthy donors. The data were produced by immunoSEQ multiplex PCR, yet TCRdb's version contains in-frame clones alone and is incomplete. The repertoire holds 130,000 or so clones, with approximately 78% as singletons. The specimen was PBMCs. The receptors were gathered from a woman aged 45-65 years in good health and CMV-seropositive. Each CDR3 is given with its conserved first and last residue. A D gene is named only where the DNA matches it firmly. Clone size appears in some rows only: once, few, many, or a class for an expanded clone.

j_call	d_call	v_call	clone_size	cdr3_aa	cdr3_nt
TRBJ2-7	NA	TRBV7-9	NA	CSSRPISGQGGRSLEQYF	TGTTCCAGCAGACCTATTTCTGGACAGGGAGGGCGTTCTCTTGAGCAGTACTTC
TRBJ2-1	NA	TRBV10-3	NA	CAIKREYNEQFF	TGTGCCATCAAACGGGAGTACAATGAGCAGTTCTTC
TRBJ1-1	TRBD1	TRBV25-1	NA	CASSDPGGANTEAFF	TGTGCCAGCAGTGATCCAGGGGGCGCGAACACTGAAGCTTTCTTT
TRBJ1-2	TRBD1	TRBV18	NA	CASSPPTGWVHGYTF	TGTGCCAGCTCACCACCGACAGGGTGGGTTCATGGCTACACCTTC
TRBJ2-3	TRBD2	TRBV5-4	few	CASRAGTSGTDTQYF	TGTGCCAGCAGGGCCGGGACTAGCGGCACAGATACGCAGTATTTT
TRBJ1-6	TRBD1	TRBV7-2	NA	CASSLARQGSSPLHF	TGTGCCAGCAGCTTAGCGAGACAGGGAAGTTCACCCCTCCACTTT
TRBJ2-5	NA	TRBV11-2	NA	CASSLGAVWETQYF	TGTGCCAGCAGCTTGGGGGCGGTGTGGGAGACCCAGTACTTC
TRBJ1-4	TRBD1	TRBV5-4	NA	CASSHRGEEVEKLFF	TGTGCCAGCAGCCACAGGGGGGAGGAGGTTGAAAAACTGTTTTTT
TRBJ1-4	NA	TRBV28	NA	CASSPRGLTNEKLFF	TGTGCCAGCAGTCCTCGGGGGTTAACTAATGAAAAACTGTTTTTT
TRBJ1-3	NA	TRBV25-1	NA	CASSGNREHHSGNTIYF	TGTGCCAGCAGTGGGAACAGGGAACACCACTCTGGAAACACCATATATTTT
TRBJ2-3	TRBD2	TRBV7-9	NA	CASSLGGSADTQYF	TGTGCCAGCAGCTTAGGCGGGAGCGCAGATACGCAGTATTTT
TRBJ2-1	TRBD1	TRBV29-1	NA	CSVDQGQYNEQFF	TGCAGCGTTGATCAGGGACAGTACAATGAGCAGTTCTTC
TRBJ2-1	TRBD2	TRBV5-4	NA	CASSTQSGDSYNEQFF	TGTGCCAGCAGTACCCAGAGCGGGGACTCCTACAATGAGCAGTTCTTC
TRBJ2-1	NA	TRBV6-5	NA	CASSYLPSSDEQFF	TGTGCCAGCAGTTATCTACCTAGCAGCGATGAGCAGTTCTTC
TRBJ2-7	TRBD1	TRBV29-1	NA	CSGGTGGREQYF	TGCAGCGGGGGGACAGGGGGGCGCGAGCAGTACTTC
TRBJ2-5	NA	TRBV15	NA	CATSRDLEETQYF	TGTGCCACCAGCAGAGATCTGGAGGAGACCCAGTACTTC